Presented here are 19 T cell receptor beta chains from one specimen sequenced in a study of control samples from healthy donors and cancer patients. Method: immunoSEQ multiplex PCR; TCRdb's copy keeps in-frame clones and lacks some. The sample includes 190,000 or so clones, 90% to 95% of them seen just once. The sample was blood. These receptors were collected from a man between 18 and 35 years old in good health.

This chain uses TRBV5-1 with TRBJ1-4; D possibly corresponds to TRBD1 (5 bases). Germline loops: CDR1 SGHRS, CDR2 YFSETQ. The CDR3 is made up of 16 amino acids. V dropped 1 base and J dropped 0 bases, with 10 bases sitting between them. CDR3: CASSLRQTATNEKLFF. The CDR3 DNA reads TGCGCCAGCAGCTTGAGACAGACTGCAACTAATGAAAAACTGTTTTTT.

In DNA, the CDR3 is TGTGCCAGCAGCGGCAGCGGGGGGGGAGAGACCCAGTACTTC. This sequence encodes CASSGSGGGETQYF. The gene calls are TRBV9 and TRBJ2-5, with 10 bases identical to TRBD2. Trimming cost V 3 bases and J 4 bases; bases outside gene matches: 3. Looked up from germline, CDR1 is SGDLS and CDR2 is YYNGEE. This CDR3 has 14 amino acids.

The J gene is TRBJ1-6, the V gene TRBV10-3; 7 positions agree with TRBD1. CDR3 length equals 14 residues. CDR1 ENHRY and CDR2 SYGVKD come from the germline V gene. V shed 6 bases, J shed 7 bases, and the junction held 6 bases outside the gene matches. The CDR3 nucleotides are TGTGCCATCAGGACCGGGACAGCAAATTCACCCCTCCACTTT. Translated: CAIRTGTANSPLHF.

The chain has TRBV7-9 and TRBJ1-4; the match to TRBD1 covers 9 bases. After removal of 5 bases from V and 3 bases from J, the junction contained 10 bases not matched to a gene. CDR3 length: 17 residues. The germline CDR1 and CDR2 sequences are SEHNR and FQNEAQ (reference sequence). The CDR3 coding sequence is TGTGCCAGCAGCGAAGGACAGGGGCTTTGGGCTAATGAAAAACTGTTTTTT. This sequence encodes CASSEGQGLWANEKLFF.

The CDR3 loop is CASSQDRAGGRETQYF. The CDR3 nucleotides read TGTGCCAGCAGCCAAGACCGGGCAGGGGGGCGGGAGACCCAGTACTTC. The rearrangement links TRBV3-1 (or the pseudogene TRBV3-2) to TRBJ2-5; D is perhaps TRBD1 (7 bases). Deletions cut 0 bases from V and 5 bases from J, with 16 bases between. CDR3 size: 16 residues. Germline V CDR1 and CDR2: LGHDT, YNNKEL (reference sequence).

This clone was recorded once. This chain uses TRBV18 with TRBJ1-3; no clear D. Germline loops: CDR1 KGHSH, CDR2 LQKENI. V was pared by 3 bases and J by 0 bases, with 15 bases between. The CDR3 runs to 17 residues. CDR3 nucleotide sequence: TGTGCCAGCTCACCCATACATGCACCCCTCTCTGGAAACACCATATATTTT. Its translation is CASSPIHAPLSGNTIYF.

The chain couples TRBV11-3 to TRBJ2-5; tentatively, D is TRBD2 (5 bases). The CDR3 runs 12 residues. Deletions cut 3 bases from V and 4 bases from J, with 6 bases between. Germline V lookup: CDR1 SGHNT, CDR2 YENEEA. Here the CDR3 DNA reads TGTGCCAGCAGCTTTCGGGGAGAGACCCAGTACTTC. It yields the protein CASSFRGETQYF.

This clone was picked up one time. This chain joins TRBV2 and TRBJ2-1; 8 bases align to TRBD2. Losses at the gene ends were 6 bases for V and 6 bases for J; bases not matched to a gene: 7. CDR1 is SNHLY, CDR2 FYNNEI, per germline. This CDR3 region has 14 residues. This chain's CDR3 is CASRGGLVGNEQFF. CDR3 in DNA: TGTGCCAGCAGGGGGGGACTAGTCGGCAATGAGCAGTTCTTC.

The rearrangement joins TRBV27 to TRBJ1-1; TRBD1 is a possible D gene (5 bases). The CDR3 length is 16 residues. Deletions cut 5 bases from V and 6 bases from J, with 22 bases between. Germline assignment: CDR1 MNHEY and CDR2 SMNVEV (reference sequence). The CDR3 sequence: CASSPQSTAMAAEAFF. CDR3 DNA: TGTGCCAGCAGTCCCCAATCGACAGCCATGGCGGCTGAAGCTTTCTTT.

The V and J genes are TRBV2 and TRBJ2-5; TRBD1 or TRBD2 may be the D gene (5 bases each). The CDR3 runs 16 residues. Germline lookup yields CDR1 SNHLY and CDR2 FYNNEI. V was trimmed by 1 base and J by 4 bases, leaving 16 bases between them. CDR3: CASSEGSGPAPETQYF. CDR3 bases: TGTGCCAGCAGTGAAGGTTCGGGACCGGCGCCAGAGACCCAGTACTTC.

The genes are TRBV5-1 and TRBJ2-7; D gene ambiguous. CDR1 SGHRS and CDR2 YFSETQ come from the germline V gene. This CDR3 is 15 amino acids long. V was cut by 3 bases and J by 6 bases, with 19 bases left in between. The DNA of the CDR3 is TGCGCCAGCAGCTGGACCCAGGCGCGTCACTCCGAGCAGTACTTC. It is translated as CASSWTQARHSEQYF. Full variable domain (rest looked up from reference TRBV5-1 and TRBJ2-7): KAGVTQTPRYLIKTRGQQVTLSCSPISGHRSVSWYQQTPGQGLQFLFEYFSETQRNKGNFPGRFSGRQFSNSRSEMNVSTLELGDSALYLCASSWTQARHSEQYFGPGTRLTVT.

The chain employs TRBV28 and TRBJ2-7; no clear D. Germline V gene lookup returns CDR1 MDHEN and CDR2 SYDVKM. This CDR3 has 13 residues. The V gene lost 8 bases and the J gene lost 3 bases, with 14 bases spanning the gap. The CDR3 region is CASGVVSYYEQYF. CDR3 DNA sequence: TGTGCCAGCGGAGTCGTTTCGTACTACGAGCAGTACTTC.

The rearrangement uses TRBV5-4 and TRBJ2-7; 7 bases fit TRBD1. Trimming cost V 1 base and J 2 bases; bases outside gene matches: 9. Per the germline V gene, CDR1 is SGHNT and CDR2 is YYREEE (reference sequence). CDR3 length: 16 residues. The CDR3 bases are TGTGCCAGCAGCTTGCTCTCCAAGGGGGCGGCCTACGAGCAGTACTTC. It specifies CASSLLSKGAAYEQYF.

The chain is built from TRBV21-1 and TRBJ2-2; TRBD1 is the table's D call and was not checked against the DNA. TRBV21-1 is noted as a pseudogene. The CDR3 contains 15 residues. CDR3 in amino acids: CASSKGQANTGELFF. CDR3 DNA sequence: TGTGCCAGCAGCAAAGGACAGGCCAACACCGGGGAGCTGTTTTTT.

This clone was seen once. This sequence joins TRBV6-6 and TRBJ2-2, with 8 bases aligning to TRBD2. This CDR3 contains 15 residues. The V gene's germline CDR1 is MNHNY and CDR2 SVGAGI (reference sequence). J lost 7 bases, V lost 8 bases, and 12 bases had no gene match. The CDR3 loop reads CASRRGGQGNGELFF. Written as DNA, the CDR3 is TGTGCCAGCCGCCGGGGGGGGCAAGGGAACGGGGAGCTGTTTTTT.

This clone has just one count. The V gene is TRBV9, the J gene TRBJ2-2; D is unresolved. Between the trimmed V and J ends, which lost 4 bases and 2 bases, there was a span of 18 bases. The length of the CDR3 is 17 residues. Germline values: CDR1 SGDLS, CDR2 YYNGEE. The CDR3 nucleotides read TGTGCCAGCAGCCTATCTAAAGGGAACACTAACACCGGGGAGCTGTTTTTT. This gives the protein CASSLSKGNTNTGELFF.

The chain carries TRBV18 and TRBJ2-3; 7 bases match TRBD2. The CDR3 sequence is 17 residues long. The ends lost 3 bases at V and 0 bases at J; junction bases unmatched: 9. Germline V gene data show CDR1 as KGHSH and CDR2 as LQKENI. CDR3 sequence reads: CASSPSRGVSSTDTQYF. The CDR3 DNA reads TGTGCCAGCTCACCCTCACGGGGGGTTTCTAGCACAGATACGCAGTATTTT.

As concerns this clone: Because it lacks the conserved phenylalanine or tryptophan at the end, this CDR3 is likely a read error. J is TRBJ2-7 and V is TRBV6-1, with TRBD2 identical over 10 bases. Germline lookup yields CDR1 MNHNS and CDR2 SASEGT. This CDR3 is built from 16 residues. Losses at the gene ends were 1 base for V and 2 bases for J; bases not matched to a gene: 5. The CDR3 DNA is TGTGCCAGCAGTGAAGGGGCAAGCGGGGGGGCCTACGAGCAGTACCTC. It yields the protein CASSEGASGGAYEQYL.

The gene calls are TRBV6-5 and TRBJ2-1, with a possible D match to TRBD2 (6 bases). The CDR3 contains 15 residues. Trimming pared 8 bases from V and 1 base from J, leaving 15 bases between. CDR1 MNHEY and CDR2 SVGAGI come from the germline V gene. The CDR3, as DNA: TGTGCCAGCTCGTCTAGCGCCGGGTCCTACAATGAGCAGTTCTTC. Translation: CASSSSAGSYNEQFF.